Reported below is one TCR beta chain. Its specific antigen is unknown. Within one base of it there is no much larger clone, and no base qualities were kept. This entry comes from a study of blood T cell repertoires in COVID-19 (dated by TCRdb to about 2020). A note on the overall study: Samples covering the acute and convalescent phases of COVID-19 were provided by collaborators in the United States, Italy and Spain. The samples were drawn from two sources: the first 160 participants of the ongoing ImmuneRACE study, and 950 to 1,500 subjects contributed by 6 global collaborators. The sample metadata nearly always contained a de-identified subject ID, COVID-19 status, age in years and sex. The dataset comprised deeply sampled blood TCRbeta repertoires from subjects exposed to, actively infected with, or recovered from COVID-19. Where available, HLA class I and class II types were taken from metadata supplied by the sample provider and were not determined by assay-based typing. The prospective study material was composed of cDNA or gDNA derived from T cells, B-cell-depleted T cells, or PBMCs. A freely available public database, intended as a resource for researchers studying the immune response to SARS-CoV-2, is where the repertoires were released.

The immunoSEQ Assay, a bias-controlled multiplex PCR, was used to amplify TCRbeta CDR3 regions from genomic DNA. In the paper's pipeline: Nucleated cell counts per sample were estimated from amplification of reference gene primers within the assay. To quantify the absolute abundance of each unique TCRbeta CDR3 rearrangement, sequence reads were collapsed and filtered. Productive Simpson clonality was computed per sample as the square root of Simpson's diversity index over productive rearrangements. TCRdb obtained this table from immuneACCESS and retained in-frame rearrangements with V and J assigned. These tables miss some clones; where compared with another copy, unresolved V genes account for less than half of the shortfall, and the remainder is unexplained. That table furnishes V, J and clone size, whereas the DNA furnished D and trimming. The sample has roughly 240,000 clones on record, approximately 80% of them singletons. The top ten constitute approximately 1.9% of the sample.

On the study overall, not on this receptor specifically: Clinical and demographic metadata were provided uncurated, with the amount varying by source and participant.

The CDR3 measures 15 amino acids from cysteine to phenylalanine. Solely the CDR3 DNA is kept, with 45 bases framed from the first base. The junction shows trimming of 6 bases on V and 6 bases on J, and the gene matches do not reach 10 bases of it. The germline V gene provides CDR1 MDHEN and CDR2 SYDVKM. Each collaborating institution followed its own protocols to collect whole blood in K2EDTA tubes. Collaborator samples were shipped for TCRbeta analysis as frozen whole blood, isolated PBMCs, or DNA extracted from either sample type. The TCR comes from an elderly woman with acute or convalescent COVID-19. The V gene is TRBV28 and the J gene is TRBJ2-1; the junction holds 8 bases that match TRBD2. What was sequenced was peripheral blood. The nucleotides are TGTGCCAGCAGACCGCCGGGACTAGGGGCCAATGAGCAGTTCTTC. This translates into CASRPPGLGANEQFF.